The rows below give T cell receptor beta chains drawn from one sample of a study of T cell repertoires in cytomegalovirus infection. TCRdb fed the reads into MiXCR, producing one record per CDR3 protein. In the table there are about 680,000 distinct CDR3 sequences, roughly a quarter of which are singletons. Sequencing was done on a sample of CD8+ T cells from PBMCs. The receptor source for this set is a human donor in good health (CMV status not recorded). Some clones in this sample may be carry-over from other donors' samples. Each CDR3 is given with its conserved first and last residue. The order of the fields is V gene, J gene, CDR3 protein.

V gene: TRBV7-6; J gene: TRBJ1-1; CDR3 protein: CVGQGGVKGTEAFF
V gene: TRBV19; J gene: TRBJ1-1; CDR3 protein: CASSMDRVVGKTEAFF
V gene: TRBV7-9; J gene: TRBJ2-3; CDR3 protein: CASSRQTGPADTQYF
V gene: TRBV6-2/TRBV6-3; J gene: TRBJ2-3; CDR3 protein: CASTSLRAGLPDTQYF
V gene: TRBV7-9; J gene: TRBJ1-2; CDR3 protein: CASIRLENYGYTF
V gene: TRBV20-1; J gene: TRBJ2-1; CDR3 protein: CSAPTSGGLSYNEQFF
V gene: TRBV11-2; J gene: TRBJ2-3; CDR3 protein: CVSPPGGPGPDTQYF
V gene: TRBV20-1; J gene: TRBJ2-7; CDR3 protein: CSAKRVKYEQYF
V gene: TRBV7-6; J gene: TRBJ1-1; CDR3 protein: CASSYDLGTEAFF
V gene: TRBV4-1; J gene: TRBJ1-1; CDR3 protein: CASSQLGDRMNTEAFF
V gene: TRBV28; J gene: TRBJ2-3; CDR3 protein: CASSTTGITDTQYF
V gene: TRBV28; J gene: TRBJ2-1; CDR3 protein: CASSYTTVNEQFF
V gene: TRBV19; J gene: TRBJ1-1; CDR3 protein: CASTSTGNTEAFF
V gene: TRBV4-1; J gene: .; CDR3 protein: CASSHGGLNQPQYF
V gene: TRBV7-2; J gene: TRBJ2-7; CDR3 protein: CASSSLGGPEGEQYF
V gene: TRBV7-8; J gene: TRBJ2-2; CDR3 protein: CASSLQAGSYNQRGELFF
V gene: TRBV2; J gene: TRBJ1-1; CDR3 protein: CANSAHPFMGQENTEAFF
V gene: TRBV29-1; J gene: TRBJ2-4; CDR3 protein: CSVVGGAKNIQYF
V gene: TRBV20-1; J gene: TRBJ2-3; CDR3 protein: CSARDRFDPTSTDTQYF
V gene: TRBV29-1; J gene: TRBJ1-2; CDR3 protein: CSVDKQAGYGYTF
V gene: TRBV15; J gene: TRBJ2-2; CDR3 protein: CATSSSSGANTGELFF
V gene: TRBV28; J gene: TRBJ1-2; CDR3 protein: CASSPPGLGYTF
V gene: TRBV7-8; J gene: TRBJ2-3; CDR3 protein: CASSSTGGAPRDTQYF
V gene: TRBV12-3/TRBV12-4; J gene: TRBJ1-1; CDR3 protein: CASSFVLVETSRDRPNTEAFF
V gene: TRBV29-1; J gene: TRBJ1-2; CDR3 protein: CSVEPREGYGYTF
V gene: TRBV7-9; J gene: TRBJ2-4; CDR3 protein: CASSFQGQGNIQYF
V gene: TRBV6-2/TRBV6-3; J gene: TRBJ2-1; CDR3 protein: CASTPGFTFDNEQFF
V gene: TRBV4-1; J gene: TRBJ1-6; CDR3 protein: CASSTRTGSNSPLHF
V gene: TRBV5-4; J gene: TRBJ1-5; CDR3 protein: CASSLTPDSNQPQHF
V gene: TRBV7-6; J gene: TRBJ2-3; CDR3 protein: CASSQTSAASTDTQYF
V gene: TRBV19; J gene: TRBJ2-7; CDR3 protein: CASSINGDEQYF
V gene: TRBV7-6; J gene: TRBJ2-1; CDR3 protein: CASSSYPSSYNEQFF
V gene: TRBV6-2/TRBV6-3; J gene: TRBJ2-2; CDR3 protein: CASSPGLARLGELFF
V gene: TRBV4-3; J gene: TRBJ1-4; CDR3 protein: CASSQDSAGGNIREKLFF
V gene: TRBV6-2/TRBV6-3; J gene: TRBJ2-1; CDR3 protein: CASSYSNGGAYNEQFF
V gene: TRBV7-2; J gene: TRBJ2-5; CDR3 protein: CATWTGGFETQYF
V gene: TRBV25-1; J gene: TRBJ1-1; CDR3 protein: CASSEWAEEAFF
V gene: TRBV7-8; J gene: TRBJ2-2; CDR3 protein: CASSLEPGTGELFF
V gene: TRBV28; J gene: TRBJ1-2; CDR3 protein: CASRTPSSTQISNYGYTF
V gene: TRBV6-6; J gene: TRBJ1-2; CDR3 protein: CASSLYQAANYGYTF
V gene: TRBV6-6; J gene: TRBJ2-3; CDR3 protein: CASRGLDGTDTQYF
V gene: TRBV5-1; J gene: TRBJ2-1; CDR3 protein: CASSLLPSGGISYNEQFF
V gene: TRBV10-1; J gene: TRBJ2-3; CDR3 protein: CASSQVATDTQYF
V gene: TRBV7-6; J gene: TRBJ2-7; CDR3 protein: CASTDIYEQYF
V gene: TRBV6-6; J gene: TRBJ1-2; CDR3 protein: CASRRDDGYTF
V gene: TRBV6-1; J gene: TRBJ1-5; CDR3 protein: CAVGGGNQPQHF
V gene: TRBV28; J gene: TRBJ1-5; CDR3 protein: CASSFPGQGWNQPQHF
V gene: TRBV7-9; J gene: TRBJ1-2; CDR3 protein: CASSSSGQARIYYGYTF
V gene: TRBV12-3/TRBV12-4; J gene: TRBJ2-1; CDR3 protein: CASTLSLLDEQFF
V gene: TRBV6-2/TRBV6-3; J gene: TRBJ2-1; CDR3 protein: CASSPRLAGGPDSYNEQFF
V gene: TRBV10-3; J gene: TRBJ2-1; CDR3 protein: CAISDPLAGRTYEQFF
V gene: TRBV6-5; J gene: TRBJ2-5; CDR3 protein: CASSWSRGETQYF
V gene: TRBV13; J gene: TRBJ2-5; CDR3 protein: CASSPEGQQETQYF
V gene: TRBV7-6; J gene: TRBJ2-1; CDR3 protein: CASSPPSGVSPDEQFF
V gene: TRBV6-1; J gene: TRBJ2-1; CDR3 protein: CASSEVQGSYNEQFF
V gene: TRBV28; J gene: TRBJ2-1; CDR3 protein: CASSLPQRRAVGYNEQFF
V gene: TRBV14; J gene: TRBJ2-2; CDR3 protein: CASSQVSGAGELFF